The 16 T cell receptor beta chains presented below share a single source sample, sequenced in a study of PD-1 blockade in classical Hodgkin lymphoma. Indicated time point: cycle 4 day 1 (C4D1), after more than five weeks of nivolumab. No patient escaped relapse after autologous stem cell transplantation, and brentuximab vedotin exposure varied. Using immunoSEQ multiplex PCR, the repertoire was profiled, and TCRdb retains in-frame clones only, with some absent. The data hold about 64,000 clones, with under 95% observed a single time. The material was peripheral blood mononuclear cells (PBMCs), obtained before the fourth cycle of nivolumab. The receptors originated from a human donor with classical Hodgkin lymphoma.

This clone was seen only a few times. The chain combines TRBV30 with TRBJ1-3; no firm D call. The V gene's germline CDR1 is GTSNPN and CDR2 SVGIG (reference sequence). The CDR3 is 13 residues long. V shed 0 bases and J shed 8 bases, with 11 bases lying between them. CDR3 nucleotide sequence: TGTGCCTGGAGTGTGGGAGGTGCAGACACCATATATTTT. Its protein is CAWSVGGADTIYF.

This chain joins TRBV15 and TRBJ1-2; the D is unclear. V gave up 5 bases and J gave up 4 bases, with 17 bases separating them. Germline V lookup: CDR1 LNHNV, CDR2 YYDKDF (reference sequence). There are 15 residues in the CDR3. DNA for the CDR3: TGTGCCACCAGCCCCGATTCGACTCTGCTCTATGGCTACACCTTC. Translation: CATSPDSTLLYGYTF.

Comments on this clone: The germline gene is not matched at one end of the junction; a read error may be the cause. The rearrangement joins TRBV7-7 to TRBJ2-7; D assignment may be TRBD1 or TRBD2 (6 bases each). CDR3 size: 14 residues. CDR1 SSHAT and CDR2 FNYEAQ come from the germline V gene (reference sequence). The CDR3 loop reads CASSLGRGQGEQYF. CDR3 nucleotide sequence: TGTGCTAGCAGCTTAGGACGGGGGCAAGGCGAGCAGTACTTC.

The chain is built from TRBV19 and TRBJ2-2; 8 bases match TRBD1. V lost 4 bases and J lost 7; bases outside the gene matches: 11. This CDR3 contains 16 residues. CDR1 and CDR2 (germline): LNHDA, SQIVND (reference sequence). This CDR3 is CASSNYGRGLFGELFF. CDR3 in DNA: TGTGCCAGTAGTAATTACGGCAGGGGGCTTTTCGGGGAGCTGTTTTTT.

The CDR3 nucleotides read TGTGCCACCACCTACGCTGCTTTCCACGAGCAGTACTTC. It yields the protein CATTYAAFHEQYF. The V call is TRBV6-6, the J call TRBJ2-7; D unclear. Germline lookup yields CDR1 MNHNY and CDR2 SVGAGI (reference sequence). This CDR3 is built from 13 residues. Trimming took 10 bases from V and 5 from J, leaving 18 bases between them.

The chain combines TRBV10-3 with TRBJ2-1; D might be TRBD1 or TRBD2, each matching 5 bases. CDR3 length: 14 residues. From germline, CDR1 is ENHRY and CDR2 SYGVKD. Trimming left V 10 bases short and J 3 bases short, with 16 bases between. CDR3 DNA: TGTGCCAGTGATCCGGGACCACGCTACAATGAGCAGTTCTTC. Protein: CASDPGPRYNEQFF.

This chain uses TRBV5-1 with TRBJ1-1; D gene unclear. The CDR3 is 13 amino acids. V was clipped by 1 base and J by 6 bases, with 10 bases between them. Germline V CDR1 and CDR2: SGHRS, YFSETQ. The chain's CDR3 is CASSLQERSEAFF. CDR3 in DNA: TGCGCCAGCAGCTTGCAGGAAAGGTCTGAAGCTTTCTTT.

Only one count was recorded for this clone. The chain links TRBV5-1 to TRBJ1-2; no reliable D call. The V end was cut by 1 base, the J end by 0 bases, with 19 bases between. Germline values: CDR1 SGHRS, CDR2 YFSETQ. CDR3 length equals 18 residues. The CDR3: CASSLFAVGGGTNYGYTF. As DNA, the CDR3 is TGCGCCAGCAGCTTGTTTGCTGTTGGCGGAGGGACTAACTATGGCTACACCTTC.

DNA for the CDR3: TGCGCCAGCAGCTTCCCTGAAGGCTACAATGAGCAGTTCTTC. It specifies CASSFPEGYNEQFF. The gene calls are TRBV5-1 and TRBJ2-1; the D is unclear. The germline CDR1 and CDR2 sequences are SGHRS and YFSETQ. The CDR3 consists of 14 residues. V shed 2 bases and J shed 3 bases, with 9 bases lying between them.

The V and J genes are TRBV2 and TRBJ2-5, with 11 bases fitting TRBD1. The CDR3 length is 16 residues. From germline, CDR1 is SNHLY and CDR2 FYNNEI. V dropped 4 bases and J dropped 5; count of bases not matched to a gene: 9. CDR3 in amino acids: CASSVSRDRGEETQYF. In nucleotides, the CDR3 is TGTGCCAGCAGTGTGAGCCGGGACAGGGGGGAGGAGACCCAGTACTTC.

V gene TRBV6-1 combines with J gene TRBJ1-5, with 7 bases fitting TRBD1. The CDR3 covers 14 residues. J gave up 7 bases and V 1 base, and 4 bases lay outside the gene matches. Germline V gene lookup returns CDR1 MNHNS and CDR2 SASEGT. The CDR3 coding sequence is TGTGCCAGCAGTGAAGGGACAGGAAGCCAGCCCCAGCATTTT. Translated: CASSEGTGSQPQHF.

The rearrangement joins TRBV5-4 to TRBJ1-6; maybe TRBD1 (6 bases). Trimming cost V 1 base and J 7 bases, with 9 bases left between them. The CDR3 spans 14 residues. Germline CDR1 and CDR2: SGHNT and YYREEE (reference sequence). CDR3 in DNA: TGTGCCAGCAGCTTGAACAGGGAAAATTCACCCCTCCACTTT. This translates into CASSLNRENSPLHF.

The rearrangement links TRBV4-1 to TRBJ1-5; no reliable D call. The V end lost 3 bases, the J end lost 0 bases, and 9 bases lay between the germline ends. Germline-derived CDR1 and CDR2 are MGHRA and YSYEKL. CDR3 length: 15 residues. The CDR3 nucleotides are TGCGCCAGCAGCCACGGGGAATATAGCAATCAGCCCCAGCATTTT. This translates into CASSHGEYSNQPQHF.

This clone was seen a few times. The rearrangement links TRBV19 to TRBJ1-5; a possible D gene is TRBD1 (5 bases). Germline V lookup: CDR1 LNHDA, CDR2 SQIVND (reference sequence). Trimming cost V 6 bases and J 8 bases, with 11 bases left between them. The CDR3 sequence is 12 residues long. CDR3 sequence: CASRTPGEPQHF. For the CDR3, the DNA is TGTGCCAGTAGGACCCCGGGGGAGCCCCAGCATTTT.

This clone has just a few counts. The chain joins TRBV10-1 to TRBJ1-1, with D hard to call. The V gene's germline CDR1 is WNHNN and CDR2 SYGVQD (reference sequence). V lost 2 bases and J 9 bases, leaving 7 bases between the germline ends. This CDR3 is 11 amino acids long. The CDR3 bases are TGCGCCAGCAGTGAGCGGGGTCAAGCTTTCTTT. The encoded protein is CASSERGQAFF.

J is TRBJ2-7 and V is TRBV25-1, with 7 positions matching TRBD1. This CDR3 is built from 15 residues. The germline gives CDR1 MGHDK, CDR2 SYGVNS. The junction had 13 bases not matched to a gene; V was cut back by 5 bases and J by 6 bases. The CDR3 protein is CASSKMGQLGIEQYF. The CDR3 DNA reads TGTGCCAGCAGTAAAATGGGACAGCTAGGGATCGAGCAGTACTTC.